This passage covers 5 T cell receptor beta chains from one sample sequenced in a study of blood T cells in healthy people across ages. Together with a sample-barcoded 5' primer, a J-beta primer mix was included in a second PCR lasting about 6 to 12 cycles. TCRdb re-analysed the 5' RACE reads in MiXCR, keeping a single row per CDR3 protein. The profile shows 1.5 million to 2 million distinct CDR3 sequences, roughly 30% of them singletons. The sequenced sample was blood. These receptors all stem from a woman between 25 and 40 years old in good health.

This clonotype was counted between two and nine times. J is TRBJ2-4 and V is TRBV6-2 or TRBV6-3; 7 nucleotides agree with TRBD2. The CDR3 spans 15 residues. Germline V CDR1 and CDR2: MNHEY, SVGEGT. V trimming: 2 bases; J trimming: 6 bases; junction bases outside the gene matches: 7. CDR3 in amino acids: CASSYGGGEGNIQYF. The CDR3 DNA reads TGTGCCAGCAGTTACGGCGGGGGAGAGGGAAACATTCAGTACTTC.

This chain uses TRBV11-2 with TRBJ1-2, with D possibly being TRBD1 (5 bases). The CDR3 loop spans 15 amino acids. The V end lost 4 bases, the J end lost 3 bases, and 15 bases lay between the germline ends. The germline gives CDR1 SGHAT, CDR2 FQNNGV. CDR3 amino acids: CASSSHGGGDYGYTF. The CDR3 DNA reads TGTGCCAGCAGCTCCCACGGGGGAGGCGACTATGGCTACACCTTC.

V usage is TRBV18 and J usage is TRBJ2-7, with D perhaps TRBD2 (5 bases). From germline, CDR1 is KGHSH and CDR2 LQKENI. Trimming removed 2 bases from V and 4 bases from J, with 15 bases in between. The CDR3 contains 15 residues. This CDR3 reads CASSPVSARGYEQYF. The CDR3 DNA follows: TGTGCCAGCTCACCAGTTTCAGCACGAGGGTACGAGCAGTACTTC.

The rearrangement links TRBV10-1 to TRBJ2-5; D unresolved. Germline V lookup: CDR1 WNHNN, CDR2 SYGVQD (reference sequence). The V end lost 11 bases, the J end lost 5 bases, and 15 bases lay between the germline ends. The CDR3 extends over 12 amino acids. CDR3 bases: TGCGCCGGATCGCCCCGGATGGAGACCCAGTACTTC. It is translated as CAGSPRMETQYF.

This clonotype turned up a few times. The rearrangement joins TRBV20-1 to TRBJ2-1; D is perhaps TRBD2 (6 bases). CDR3 length: 15 residues. From germline, CDR1 is DFQATT and CDR2 SNEGSKA (reference sequence). V was shortened by 1 base and J by 2 bases, with 12 bases between the two germline ends. As DNA, the CDR3 is TGCAGTGCTAGAGGTGCGGGAACCACCTACAATGAGCAGTTCTTC. It yields the protein CSARGAGTTYNEQFF.